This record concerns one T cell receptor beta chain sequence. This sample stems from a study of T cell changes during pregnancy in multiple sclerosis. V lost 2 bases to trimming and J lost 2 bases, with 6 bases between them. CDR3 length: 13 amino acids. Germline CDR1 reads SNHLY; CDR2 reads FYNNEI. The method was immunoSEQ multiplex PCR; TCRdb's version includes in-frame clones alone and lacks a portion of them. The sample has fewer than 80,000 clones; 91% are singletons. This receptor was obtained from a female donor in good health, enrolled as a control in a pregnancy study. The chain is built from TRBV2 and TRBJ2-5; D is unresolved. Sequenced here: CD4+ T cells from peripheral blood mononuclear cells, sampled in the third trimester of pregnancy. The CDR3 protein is CASSELEQETQYF. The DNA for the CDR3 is TGTGCCAGCAGTGAACTAGAACAAGAGACCCAGTACTTC.